This T cell receptor (beta chain) was recorded in a study of identical twins. TCRdb analysed the 5' RACE reads with MiXCR anew, one entry per CDR3 protein. Of some 790,000 distinct CDR3 sequences in the sample, about 20% are singletons; the top ten hold over 10%. Per germline, CDR1 KGHSH and CDR2 LQKENI. V lost 4 bases to trimming and J lost 1 base, with 17 bases between them. This CDR3 comprises 16 residues. This same sample was also part of a study on T cells expressing NK-cell markers.

Sequenced material: PBMCs. This TCR was sampled from a woman between 18 and 29 years old in good health. The chain has TRBV18 and TRBJ2-7, with TRBD1 as a possible D gene (6 bases). CDR3 coding DNA: TGTGCCAGCTCACAATCACAGGGAAAGATATCCTACGAGCAGTACTTC. The encoded protein is CASSQSQGKISYEQYF.